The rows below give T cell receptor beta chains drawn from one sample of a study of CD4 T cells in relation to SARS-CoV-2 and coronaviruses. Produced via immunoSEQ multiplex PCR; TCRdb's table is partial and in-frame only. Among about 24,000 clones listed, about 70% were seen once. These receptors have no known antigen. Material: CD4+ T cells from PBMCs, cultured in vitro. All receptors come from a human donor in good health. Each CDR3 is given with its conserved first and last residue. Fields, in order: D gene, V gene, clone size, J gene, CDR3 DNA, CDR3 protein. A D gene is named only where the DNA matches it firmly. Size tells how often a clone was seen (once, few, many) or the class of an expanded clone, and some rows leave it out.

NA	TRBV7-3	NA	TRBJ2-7	TGTGCCAGCAGCTCGGGGCACGAGCAGTACTTC	CASSSGHEQYF
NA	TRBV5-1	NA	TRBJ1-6	TGCGCCAGCAGCTTACAGGGCAGTGGGAGCTCCTATAATTCACCCCTCCACTTT	CASSLQGSGSSYNSPLHF
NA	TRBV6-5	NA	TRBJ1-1	TGTGCCGGGGCCGCACAGTTGAACACTGAAGCTTTCTTT	CAGAAQLNTEAFF
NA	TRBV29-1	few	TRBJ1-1	TGCAGCGTTGGGCGGCAGATGAACACTGAAGCTTTCTTT	CSVGRQMNTEAFF
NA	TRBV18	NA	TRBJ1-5	TGTGCCAGCTCACCCGCCGAAGGGAATCGTGGCAATCAGCCCCAGCATTTT	CASSPAEGNRGNQPQHF
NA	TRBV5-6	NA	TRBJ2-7	TGTGCCAGCAGCTTCTACCCCGGGCGCCCTCCCGTCCACGAGCAGTACTTC	CASSFYPGRPPVHEQYF
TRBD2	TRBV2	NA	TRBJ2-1	TGTGCCAGCAGTGTGTCACTAGCGGCGCTCACCCCCGGGAACAATGAGCAGTTCTTC	CASSVSLAALTPGNNEQFF
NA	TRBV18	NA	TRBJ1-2	TGTGCCAGCTCACCACGAGGGGACTATGGCTACACCTTC	CASSPRGDYGYTF
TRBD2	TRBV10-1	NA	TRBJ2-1	TGCGCCAGCAGTGAGTTGGCTAGCGGGGGGGACAATGAGCAGTTCTTC	CASSELASGGDNEQFF
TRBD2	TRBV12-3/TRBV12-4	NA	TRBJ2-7	TGTGCCAGCAGTACAAGCGGGAGGCGCGAGCAGTACTTC	CASSTSGRREQYF
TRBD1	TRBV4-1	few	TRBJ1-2	TGCGCCAGCAGCCAAGGACAGGGGGCGGACTATGGCTACACCTTC	CASSQGQGADYGYTF
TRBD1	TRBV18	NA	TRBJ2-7	TGTGCCAGCTCACCACCAGTGGGACAGGGCTACGAGCAGTACTTC	CASSPPVGQGYEQYF
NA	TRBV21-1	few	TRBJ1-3	TGTGCCAGCAGCGGGGGACAGGGGGCCTTTATCTCTGGAAACACCATATATTTT	CASSGGQGAFISGNTIYF
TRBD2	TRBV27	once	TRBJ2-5	TGTGCCAGCAGTCCCTTCGGTGGGGGGGGAGAGACCCAGTACTTC	CASSPFGGGGETQYF
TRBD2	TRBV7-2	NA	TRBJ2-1	TGTGCCAGCAGCTTCCGGACTAGCGGGAGTTCCAATGAGCAGTTCTTC	CASSFRTSGSSNEQFF
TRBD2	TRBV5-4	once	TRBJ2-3	TGTGCCAGCAGGGACCAGGGGATAGCGGGATATTTTTTGGGGCAGTATTTT	CASRDQGIAGYFLGQYF
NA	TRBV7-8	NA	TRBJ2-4	TGTGCCAGCAATCCGGGACAAGCCAAAAACATTCAGTACTTC	CASNPGQAKNIQYF
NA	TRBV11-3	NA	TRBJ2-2	TGTGCCAGCAGCCCCGGCCCTTTTCGGGAGCTGTTTTTT	CASSPGPFRELFF
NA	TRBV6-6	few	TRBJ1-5	TGTGCCAGCAGTTACTCCGTGGCCCAGGGGCAGCCCCAGCATTTT	CASSYSVAQGQPQHF